Below, 24 T cell receptor beta chains from the same sample are listed, as sequenced in a study of T cell responses to AZD1222 COVID-19 vaccine. TCRdb keeps only in-frame clones here, not all; method: immunoSEQ multiplex PCR. This table has 90,000 to 140,000 clones, roughly 90% appearing once. The starting material was peripheral blood, obtained on day 0 of AZD1222 vaccination. Receptor source: an adult in good health.

The chain uses TRBV29-1 and TRBJ2-1; no definite D call. The V end lost 5 bases, the J end lost 0 bases, and 11 bases lay between the germline ends. The CDR3 runs 14 residues. CDR1 SQVTM and CDR2 ANQGSEA come from the germline V gene. The CDR3 DNA reads TGCAGCGTTTATAGGGCGAGCTCCTACAATGAGCAGTTCTTC. Encoded protein: CSVYRASSYNEQFF.

The chain couples TRBV6-5 to TRBJ1-5; D unresolved. Germline V gives CDR1 MNHEY, CDR2 SVGAGI. V gave up 7 bases and J gave up 8 bases, with 12 bases separating them. This CDR3 has 12 residues. CDR3 DNA: TGTGCCAGCATCGGTTATGTGGAGCCCCAGCATTTT. Encoded protein: CASIGYVEPQHF.

This chain connects TRBV7-2 to TRBJ2-3; D gene unclear. V was trimmed by 3 bases and J by 2 bases, leaving 6 bases between them. Germline values: CDR1 SGHTA, CDR2 FQGNSA. This CDR3 has 13 amino acids. CDR3 sequence: CASSFGPTDTQYF. CDR3 sequence (DNA): TGTGCCAGCAGCTTCGGGCCCACAGATACGCAGTATTTT.

This clone has just a few counts. This rearrangement joins TRBV24-1 to TRBJ2-1, with no clear D. There are 13 residues in the CDR3. Trimming pared 5 bases from V and 6 bases from J, leaving 10 bases between. From germline, CDR1 is KGHDR and CDR2 SFDVKD. The CDR3 DNA sequence: TGTGCCACCAGTGGGCCATTCGGCAATGAGCAGTTCTTC. Its protein is CATSGPFGNEQFF.

J is TRBJ2-7 and V is TRBV20-1; D is unclear. The CDR3 loop spans 11 amino acids. V was shortened by 2 bases and J by 4 bases, with 6 bases between the two germline ends. Germline V gives CDR1 DFQATT, CDR2 SNEGSKA (reference sequence). The CDR3 reads CSARFSYEQYF. For the CDR3, the DNA is TGCAGTGCTAGATTCAGTTACGAGCAGTACTTC.

This clone showed up just once. V gene TRBV10-3 combines with J gene TRBJ1-2, with D hard to call. The V gene lost 3 bases and the J gene lost 8 bases, with 13 bases spanning the gap. This CDR3 spans 13 amino acids. The germline CDR1 and CDR2 sequences are ENHRY and SYGVKD. The CDR3 reads CAISETPSRGYTF. The CDR3 DNA reads as TGTGCCATCAGTGAAACGCCGAGTCGCGGCTACACCTTC.

This chain connects TRBV2 to TRBJ2-7; possibly TRBD2 for D (5 bases). Trimming took 7 bases from V and 5 from J, leaving 9 bases between them. The CDR3 totals 11 residues. Germline CDR1 is SNHLY and CDR2 is FYNNEI. CDR3 bases: TGTGCCAGCATAGGCGGGCACGAGCAGTACTTC. Its protein is CASIGGHEQYF.

This chain uses TRBV5-4 with TRBJ2-3; the match to TRBD2 covers 7 bases. With 6 bases clipped from V and 2 bases from J, the junction kept 9 bases outside the gene matches. The CDR3 runs to 15 residues. CDR1 and CDR2 (germline): SGHNT, YYREEE (reference sequence). CDR3 residues: CASTPPGGLTDTQYF. CDR3 nucleotides: TGTGCCAGCACACCGCCGGGGGGTCTCACAGATACGCAGTATTTT.

The CDR3 loop reads CASSFSQETQYF. For the CDR3, the DNA is TGCGCCAGCAGCTTCAGCCAAGAGACCCAGTACTTC. V gene TRBV5-1 combines with J gene TRBJ2-5, with D unresolved. The CDR3 consists of 12 residues. Trimming cost V 2 bases and J 1 base, with 3 bases left between them. Germline V lookup: CDR1 SGHRS, CDR2 YFSETQ. Filled out from reference TRBV5-1 and TRBJ2-5, the complete variable domain reads KAGVTQTPRYLIKTRGQQVTLSCSPISGHRSVSWYQQTPGQGLQFLFEYFSETQRNKGNFPGRFSGRQFSNSRSEMNVSTLELGDSALYLCASSFSQETQYFGPGTRLLVL.

This clone was counted a single time. The chain carries TRBV5-1 and TRBJ1-2; no clear D gene. The CDR3 is 14 amino acids. Trimming removed 2 bases at V and 8 bases at J, with 16 bases between. CDR1 is SGHRS and CDR2 is YFSETQ in the germline V gene. In DNA form, the CDR3 reads TGCGCCAGCAGCTTCAATCGAAATCTCGGAGGCTACACCTTC. Encoded protein: CASSFNRNLGGYTF.

V is TRBV28 and J is TRBJ1-5; D perhaps matches TRBD1 (6 bases). The germline gives CDR1 MDHEN, CDR2 SYDVKM. V lost 4 bases to trimming and J lost 3 bases, with 10 bases between them. The CDR3 consists of 14 residues. CDR3 bases: TGTGCCAGCAGTTGGCGGGGGCTCAATCAGCCCCAGCATTTT. Protein sequence: CASSWRGLNQPQHF.

The J gene is TRBJ2-1, the V gene TRBV27; no clear D gene. The germline V and J ends were trimmed by 4 bases and 9 bases, with 7 bases remaining between them. The CDR3 sequence is 11 residues long. The germline CDR1 and CDR2 sequences are MNHEY and SMNVEV (reference sequence). CDR3 amino acids: CASSSTLEQFF. DNA of the CDR3: TGTGCCAGCAGTTCGACACTTGAGCAGTTCTTC.

This chain uses TRBV5-6 with TRBJ1-2; D perhaps matches TRBD1 (5 bases). V lost 5 bases, J lost 8 bases, and 25 bases lay in between. The CDR3 spans 16 residues. The germline V gene has CDR1 SGHDT and CDR2 YYEEEE. The chain's CDR3 is CASRIHNQGFGFGYTF. CDR3 in DNA: TGTGCCAGCAGAATCCACAACCAGGGATTTGGGTTCGGCTACACCTTC.

The chain couples TRBV5-1 to TRBJ1-3; D unresolved. Germline V gene data show CDR1 as SGHRS and CDR2 as YFSETQ. V was shortened by 4 bases and J by 2 bases, with 7 bases between the two germline ends. The CDR3 consists of 13 residues. The CDR3 spells CASSHGTGNTIYF. CDR3 coding DNA: TGCGCCAGCAGCCATGGAACTGGAAACACCATATATTTT.

The chain combines TRBV11-1 with TRBJ2-7, with 9 bases matching TRBD2. In germline, CDR1 is SGHAT, CDR2 FQDESV (reference sequence). The CDR3 is 16 residues long. Trimming removed 0 bases from V and 1 base from J; junction bases left unmatched: 4. This chain's CDR3 is CASSLAGSGGSYEQYF. The CDR3 DNA follows: TGTGCCAGCAGCTTAGCGGGTAGCGGGGGTTCCTACGAGCAGTACTTC.

The V and J genes are TRBV2 and TRBJ1-4, with D tentatively TRBD1 (6 bases). Trimming took 7 bases from V and 3 from J, leaving 15 bases between them. The CDR3 has 15 amino acids. The germline gives CDR1 SNHLY, CDR2 FYNNEI. CDR3: CASTWGPTSNEKLFF. Written as DNA, the CDR3 is TGTGCCAGCACCTGGGGGCCGACCTCTAATGAAAAACTGTTTTTT.

This chain uses TRBV27 with TRBJ1-5; TRBD1 agrees at 7 bases. The CDR3 spans 12 residues. Germline assignment: CDR1 MNHEY and CDR2 SMNVEV (reference sequence). After removal of 4 bases from V and 7 bases from J, the junction contained 1 base not matched to a gene. The CDR3, as DNA: TGTGCCAGCAGTTCACAGGGGCAGCCCCAGCATTTT. Amino acid sequence: CASSSQGQPQHF.

V usage is TRBV10-3 and J usage is TRBJ1-6; unclear D gene. The CDR3 is 14 residues long. Germline lookup yields CDR1 ENHRY and CDR2 SYGVKD. V lost 0 bases, J lost 10 bases, and 10 bases lay in between. This CDR3 is CAISESRSHSPLHF. In nucleotides, the CDR3 is TGTGCCATCAGTGAGTCTCGATCCCACTCACCCCTCCACTTT.

The chain uses TRBV24-1 and TRBJ2-5; 13 bases fit TRBD2. The J segment lost 5 bases and the V segment lost 3 bases, leaving 5 bases of the junction unmatched. The CDR3 length is 16 residues. Germline-derived CDR1 and CDR2 are KGHDR and SFDVKD. DNA for the CDR3: TGTGCCACCAGTGATCCACTAGCGGGAGGGAGGGAGACCCAGTACTTC. Amino acid sequence: CATSDPLAGGRETQYF.

The chain is built from TRBV2 and TRBJ1-1; weak D call: TRBD1 (6 bases). Looked up from germline, CDR1 is SNHLY and CDR2 is FYNNEI. Trimming removed 5 bases from V and 5 bases from J, with 15 bases in between. This CDR3 is built from 14 residues. CDR3 coding DNA: TGTGCCAGCAGTTTCCAGGGGTTACAAACTGAAGCTTTCTTT. Protein product: CASSFQGLQTEAFF.

The chain recombines TRBV5-4 with TRBJ1-1; D is ambiguous. Per the germline V gene, CDR1 is SGHNT and CDR2 is YYREEE (reference sequence). This CDR3 contains 13 residues. The ends were cut back, 4 bases at V and 3 bases at J, with 10 bases in the middle. The CDR3, as DNA: TGTGCCAGCAGCCCTCTGGGGTACACTGAAGCTTTCTTT. It encodes CASSPLGYTEAFF.

The rearrangement links TRBV28 to TRBJ2-5; a weak D match, TRBD1 (5 bases). Trimming took 2 bases from V and 4 from J, leaving 8 bases between them. Germline CDR1 reads MDHEN; CDR2 reads SYDVKM. The CDR3 has 13 residues. The CDR3 region has the DNA TGTGCCAGCAGTTTAAGGGGCGGAGAGACCCAGTACTTC. Translating it yields CASSLRGGETQYF.

This clone came up a few times. The chain has TRBV27 and TRBJ1-1, with 7 bases identical to TRBD1. The V and J ends lost 9 bases and 4 bases, in that order; junction bases with no gene match: 17. The length of the CDR3 is 16 residues. CDR1 MNHEY and CDR2 SMNVEV come from the germline V gene (reference sequence). The DNA of the CDR3 is TGTGCCAGTAAGGGGGCTAAGGGTCCCAGGAGCACTGAAGCTTTCTTT. Its protein product is CASKGAKGPRSTEAFF.

The chain uses TRBV12-3 or TRBV12-4 and TRBJ1-2; D perhaps matches TRBD1 (5 bases). The CDR3 consists of 13 residues. Between the trimmed V and J ends, which lost 6 bases and 1 base, there was a span of 9 bases. The DNA for the CDR3 is TGTGCCAGCAGCTACAGGTTTAACTATGGCTACACCTTC. This gives the protein CASSYRFNYGYTF.